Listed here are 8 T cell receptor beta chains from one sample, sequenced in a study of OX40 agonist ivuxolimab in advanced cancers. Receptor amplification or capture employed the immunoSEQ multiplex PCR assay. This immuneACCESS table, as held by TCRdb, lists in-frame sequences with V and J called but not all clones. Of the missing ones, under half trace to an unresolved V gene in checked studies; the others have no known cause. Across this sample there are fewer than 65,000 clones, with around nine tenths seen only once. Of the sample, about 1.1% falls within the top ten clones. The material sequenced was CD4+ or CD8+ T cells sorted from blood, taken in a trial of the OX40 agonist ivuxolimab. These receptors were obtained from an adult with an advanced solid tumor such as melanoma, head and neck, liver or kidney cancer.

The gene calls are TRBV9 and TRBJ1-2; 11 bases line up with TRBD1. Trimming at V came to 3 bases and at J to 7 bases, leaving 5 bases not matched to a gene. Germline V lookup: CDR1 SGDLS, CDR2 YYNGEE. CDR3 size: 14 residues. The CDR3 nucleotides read TGTGCCAGCAGCGGAGGACAGGGGGCGCGTGGCTACACCTTC. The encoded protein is CASSGGQGARGYTF.

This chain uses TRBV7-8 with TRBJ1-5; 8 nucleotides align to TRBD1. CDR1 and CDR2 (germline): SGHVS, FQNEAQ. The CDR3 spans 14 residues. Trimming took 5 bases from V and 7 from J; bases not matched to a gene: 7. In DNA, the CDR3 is TGTGCCAGCAGCCCGACAGGGGTACGGCAGCCCCAGCATTTT. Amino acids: CASSPTGVRQPQHF.

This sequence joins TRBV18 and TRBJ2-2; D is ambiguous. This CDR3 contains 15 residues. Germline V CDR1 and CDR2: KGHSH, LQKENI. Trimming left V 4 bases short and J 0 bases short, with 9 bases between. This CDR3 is CASSRGSANTGELFF. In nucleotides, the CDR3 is TGTGCCAGCTCACGCGGCAGCGCGAACACCGGGGAGCTGTTTTTT.

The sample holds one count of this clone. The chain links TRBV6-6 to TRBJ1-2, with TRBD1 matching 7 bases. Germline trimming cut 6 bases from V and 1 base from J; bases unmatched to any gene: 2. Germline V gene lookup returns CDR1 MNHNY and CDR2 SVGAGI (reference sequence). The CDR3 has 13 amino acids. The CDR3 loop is CASRRDSNYGYTF. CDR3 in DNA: TGTGCCAGCAGGAGGGACAGTAACTATGGCTACACCTTC.

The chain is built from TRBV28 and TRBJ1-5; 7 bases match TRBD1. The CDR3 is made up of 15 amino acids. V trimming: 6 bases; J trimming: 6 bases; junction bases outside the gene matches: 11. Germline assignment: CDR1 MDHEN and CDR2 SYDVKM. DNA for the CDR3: TGTGCCAGCAGACCCGACAGGGTGGTAAGTCAGCCCCAGCATTTT. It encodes CASRPDRVVSQPQHF.

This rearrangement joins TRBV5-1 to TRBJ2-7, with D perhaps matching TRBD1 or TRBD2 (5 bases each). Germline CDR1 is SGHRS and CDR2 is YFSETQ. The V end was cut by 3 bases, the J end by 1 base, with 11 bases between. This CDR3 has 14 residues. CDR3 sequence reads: CASSWDRASYEQYF. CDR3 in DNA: TGCGCCAGCAGCTGGGACCGTGCTTCCTACGAGCAGTACTTC.

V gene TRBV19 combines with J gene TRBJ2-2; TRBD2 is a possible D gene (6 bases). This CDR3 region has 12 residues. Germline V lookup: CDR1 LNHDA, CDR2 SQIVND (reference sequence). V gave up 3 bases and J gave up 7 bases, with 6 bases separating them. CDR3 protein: CASSMRGGELFF. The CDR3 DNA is TGTGCCAGTAGTATGCGGGGCGGGGAGCTGTTTTTT.

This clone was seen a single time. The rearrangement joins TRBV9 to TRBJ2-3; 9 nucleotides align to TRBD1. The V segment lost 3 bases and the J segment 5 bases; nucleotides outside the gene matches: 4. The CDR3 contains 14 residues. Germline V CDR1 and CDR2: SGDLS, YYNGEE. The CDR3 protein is CASSEQGAGDTQYF. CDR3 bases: TGTGCCAGCAGCGAACAGGGGGCGGGAGATACGCAGTATTTT. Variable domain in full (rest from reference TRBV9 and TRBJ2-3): DSGVTQTPKHLITATGQRVTLRCSPRSGDLSVYWYQQSLDQGLQFLIQYYNGEERAKGNILERFSAQQFPDLHSELNLSSLELGDSALYFCASSEQGAGDTQYFGPGTRLTVL.